This T cell receptor beta chain was captured by sequencing in a study of cytomegalovirus exposure and HLA in healthy donors. As regards this clone: Antigen specificity is unknown.

Points from the study as a whole: TCR beta V- and J-gene trimming, according to a later analysis, was linked to a missense DCLRE1C variant. A later analysis associated some 16,000 TCR beta sequences with HLA alleles at a 0.05 false discovery rate. Cytomegalovirus-associated TCR beta chains were listed, numbering some 150. A few V segments could not be told apart, such as TRBV6-2 and TRBV6-3, and were left out.

V shed 5 bases and J shed 0 bases, with 13 bases lying between them. This CDR3 contains 15 residues. CDR1 SGHVS and CDR2 FNYEAQ come from the germline V gene. Researchers ran the PCR with 60 Vbeta and 13 Jbeta primers. Sequencing was performed with immunoSEQ multiplex PCR; in TCRdb, only in-frame clones are kept and a portion is missing. The sample records fewer than 250,000 clones, around three quarters being singletons. The origin of this receptor is a woman in her late teens or twenties in good health and CMV-seronegative. This chain joins TRBV7-6 and TRBJ1-1; D gene unclear. The material sequenced was PBMCs. In DNA, the CDR3 is TGTGCCAGCAGCCCGAGGAAGGCTGTGAACACTGAAGCTTTCTTT. Translating gives CASSPRKAVNTEAFF.